These T cell receptor beta chains were read from a single sample in a study of blood T cell repertoires in COVID-19. Sequencing used immunoSEQ multiplex PCR; TCRdb keeps in-frame clones, though not all of them. The table records 80,000 or so clones, around four fifths of them present only once. The source material was peripheral blood. These receptors were obtained from a human donor in a cohort sampled during active COVID-19. CDR3s include the opening cysteine and the closing phenylalanine or tryptophan. Each record gives: V gene, D gene, J gene, clone size, CDR3 DNA, CDR3 protein. A D gene is named only where the DNA matches it firmly. Clone size is given for some rows only: seen once, a few or many times, or a class if the clone is expanded.

V gene: TRBV7-2; D gene: TRBD2; J gene: TRBJ2-1; clone size: -; CDR3 DNA: TGTGCCAGCAGCTCCAGCGGGGAGCGCTACTACAATGAGCAGTTCTTC; CDR3 protein: CASSSSGERYYNEQFF
V gene: TRBV5-6; D gene: -; J gene: TRBJ2-1; clone size: -; CDR3 DNA: TGTGCCAGCAGCCCCCGGGGATTAGAGCAGTTCTTC; CDR3 protein: CASSPRGLEQFF
V gene: TRBV5-1; D gene: TRBD2; J gene: TRBJ2-3; clone size: -; CDR3 DNA: TGCGCCAGCAGCCCGTCGGAGCGGGGGCCCGTGTCTACGCAGTATTTT; CDR3 protein: CASSPSERGPVSTQYF
V gene: TRBV7-9; D gene: -; J gene: TRBJ1-6; clone size: -; CDR3 DNA: TGTGCCAGCAGCTTAGGCGGGGGCAATTCACCCCTCCACTTT; CDR3 protein: CASSLGGGNSPLHF
V gene: TRBV10-1; D gene: -; J gene: TRBJ2-5; clone size: -; CDR3 DNA: TGCGCCAGCAGTCGCGGGGTGGGAGAGACCCAGTACTTC; CDR3 protein: CASSRGVGETQYF
V gene: TRBV4-1; D gene: TRBD1; J gene: TRBJ1-1; clone size: -; CDR3 DNA: TGCGCCAGCAGCCAGAAGACAGGGGGCAACACTGAAGCTTTCTTT; CDR3 protein: CASSQKTGGNTEAFF
V gene: TRBV30; D gene: -; J gene: TRBJ2-5; clone size: -; CDR3 DNA: TGTGCCTGGAGTGTACTCACGAAAGAGACCCAGTACTTC; CDR3 protein: CAWSVLTKETQYF
V gene: TRBV6-6; D gene: TRBD1; J gene: TRBJ2-1; clone size: -; CDR3 DNA: TGTGCCAGCAGTTACCAAGGACAGGACGTTAGTAGGCAGTTCTTC; CDR3 protein: CASSYQGQDVSRQFF
V gene: TRBV23-1; D gene: -; J gene: TRBJ1-5; clone size: -; CDR3 DNA: TGCGCCAGCAGTCATCACAGGGTATTAAGGCAGCCCCAGCATTTT; CDR3 protein: CASSHHRVLRQPQHF
V gene: TRBV5-4; D gene: TRBD2; J gene: TRBJ2-3; clone size: -; CDR3 DNA: TGTGCCAGCAGATTGGGACTAGCGGGGGGGAGCACAGATACGCAGTATTTT; CDR3 protein: CASRLGLAGGSTDTQYF
V gene: TRBV5-4; D gene: TRBD2; J gene: TRBJ2-1; clone size: -; CDR3 DNA: TGTGCCAGCGGAAAAGTTAGCGGGGGGGCCGACAATGAGCAGTTCTTC; CDR3 protein: CASGKVSGGADNEQFF
V gene: TRBV6-2/TRBV6-3; D gene: -; J gene: TRBJ1-5; clone size: once; CDR3 DNA: TGTGCCAGCAGTTACTGGGGGGATCAGCCCCAGCATTTT; CDR3 protein: CASSYWGDQPQHF
V gene: TRBV30; D gene: -; J gene: TRBJ1-1; clone size: -; CDR3 DNA: TGTGCCTGGAGTTACAGGGTCTTGAACACTGAAGCTTTCTTT; CDR3 protein: CAWSYRVLNTEAFF
V gene: TRBV11-3; D gene: -; J gene: TRBJ1-6; clone size: few; CDR3 DNA: TGTGCCAGCAGCTTACAAGACAGCTCCTATAATTCACCCCTCCACTTT; CDR3 protein: CASSLQDSSYNSPLHF
V gene: TRBV5-4; D gene: TRBD1; J gene: TRBJ2-7; clone size: -; CDR3 DNA: TGTGCCAGCAGCCGCGGACAGGGGGCGACCTACGAGCAGTACTTC; CDR3 protein: CASSRGQGATYEQYF
V gene: TRBV28; D gene: TRBD2; J gene: TRBJ2-3; clone size: -; CDR3 DNA: TGTGCCAGCAGTTTACTAGCGGGGGGAACAGATACGCAGTATTTT; CDR3 protein: CASSLLAGGTDTQYF